This T cell receptor beta chain was profiled in a study of regulatory T cells in long-lasting Graves disease. Study details: Over-5-year antithyroid drug use with positive TSH receptor antibodies defined persistent Graves' disease in the study. Regarding the study as a whole: Persistent patients shared more public clonotypes (approximately 2,700) than newly diagnosed patients (under 1,000).

The time point denotes: persistent/refractory GD, antithyroid drugs over 5 years with positive TRAb. The TCR library was made from RNA that had been extracted from PBMCs in TRIzol. Points on this clonotype: Its antigen is currently unknown.

From germline, CDR1 is SGDLS and CDR2 YYNGEE. V shed 4 bases, J shed 0 bases, and the junction held 7 bases outside the gene matches. CDR3 length equals 17 residues. Both iRepertoire HTBI primers and Arm-PCR of CDR3 regions were used to build the TCR beta libraries. TCRdb called the multiplex PCR reads again in MiXCR, with one record for every CDR3 protein. The table has 400,000 to 500,000 distinct CDR3 sequences, around a fifth seen once. Source: peripheral blood mononuclear cells (PBMCs), taken when the disease was refractory, from a patient treated with antithyroid drugs. V is TRBV9 and J is TRBJ2-3, with TRBD2 identical over 11 bases. This clonotype was obtained from a female donor with Graves disease. The CDR3 spells CASSPRLAGLSTDTQYF. The CDR3 coding sequence is TGTGCCAGCAGCCCGAGACTAGCGGGATTGAGCACAGATACGCAGTATTTT.